These 32 T cell receptor beta chains originate from one sample sequenced in a study of T-cell memory formation after mild COVID-19. MiXCR, run by TCRdb on the 5' RACE reads, gives a single entry per CDR3 protein. The profile shows under 400,000 distinct CDR3 sequences, 21% of them singletons. Sample: PBMCs or a T cell subset sorted from them (not recorded which). Receptor source: an adult woman who had mild COVID-19 (a few samples of this study predate the infection). Cell type and time point are not known.

The chain employs TRBV5-6 and TRBJ2-7; 7 nucleotides agree with TRBD1. Per germline, CDR1 SGHDT and CDR2 YYEEEE. The CDR3 loop spans 12 amino acids. Losses at the gene ends were 4 bases for V and 6 bases for J; bases not matched to a gene: 4. The CDR3, as DNA: TGTGCCAGCAGCCTCCGGGACAGCGAGCAGTACTTC. It yields the protein CASSLRDSEQYF.

This clonotype was observed at least ten times. V gene TRBV4-2 combines with J gene TRBJ2-7; possibly TRBD2 for D (6 bases). The CDR3 contains 15 residues. The germline V gene has CDR1 LGHNA and CDR2 YNFKEQ. V was clipped by 0 bases and J by 2 bases, with 11 bases between them. The CDR3 loop reads CASSQDGTPAYEQYF. DNA for the CDR3: TGTGCCAGCAGCCAAGATGGGACTCCCGCCTACGAGCAGTACTTC.

V usage is TRBV4-3 and J usage is TRBJ1-5, with a tentative D call TRBD1 (6 bases). From germline, CDR1 is LGHNA and CDR2 YSLEER. The CDR3 is 15 amino acids. Trimming removed 3 bases from V and 2 bases from J, with 11 bases in between. DNA for the CDR3: TGCGCCAGCAGCCAGAACCACAGGGGCAATCAGCCCCAGCATTTT. Translated, it gives CASSQNHRGNQPQHF.

This clonotype was detected a few times. The chain links TRBV7-8 to TRBJ1-1, with 9 positions matching TRBD1. V lost 4 bases and J lost 1; bases outside the gene matches: 1. CDR3 size: 14 residues. Germline V gene sequence: CDR1 SGHVS, CDR2 FQNEAQ. DNA for the CDR3: TGTGCCAGCAGCTGGGGACAGGGGAACACTGAAGCTTTCTTT. Translating it yields CASSWGQGNTEAFF.

V usage is TRBV12-3 or TRBV12-4 and J usage is TRBJ1-2; D is uncertain. The V end was cut by 1 base, the J end by 5 bases, with 5 bases between. The CDR3 sequence is 12 residues long. CDR3 bases: TGTGCCAGCAGTTTAGGGAATTATGGCTACACCTTC. Translation: CASSLGNYGYTF.

This clonotype was counted between two and nine times. The chain employs TRBV6-5 and TRBJ2-1; D possibly corresponds to TRBD2 (7 bases). Germline lookup yields CDR1 MNHEY and CDR2 SVGAGI. Trimming cost V 5 bases and J 5 bases, with 13 bases left between them. The CDR3 is 14 amino acids. The CDR3 bases are TGTGCCAGCAGTCCAGGGGAGGGGCACAATGAGCAGTTCTTC. This sequence encodes CASSPGEGHNEQFF.

The chain is built from TRBV2 and TRBJ1-2; possible D gene TRBD1, 5 bases. The CDR3 has 13 amino acids. Germline CDR1 reads SNHLY; CDR2 reads FYNNEI. V dropped 1 base and J dropped 2 bases, with 5 bases sitting between them. The CDR3 loop is CASSEEGNYGYTF. As DNA, the CDR3 is TGTGCCAGCAGTGAAGAGGGGAACTATGGCTACACCTTC.

The chain joins TRBV7-9 to TRBJ1-4; 10 bases line up with TRBD1. V shed 2 bases, J shed 13 bases, and the junction held 4 bases outside the gene matches. The germline V gene encodes CDR1 SEHNR and CDR2 FQNEAQ (reference sequence). The CDR3 contains 13 residues. CDR3: CASSLRTGGRLFF. The CDR3 DNA reads TGTGCCAGCAGCTTAAGGACAGGGGGGAGACTGTTTTTT.

This clonotype has a handful of counts. The chain has TRBV4-2 and TRBJ2-5; TRBD1 agrees at 9 bases. V lost 0 bases, J lost 4 bases, and 6 bases stayed unmatched. Germline assignment: CDR1 LGHNA and CDR2 YNFKEQ. This CDR3 is 16 amino acids long. CDR3 in amino acids: CASSQEGTGGSETQYF. In DNA, the CDR3 is TGTGCCAGCAGCCAAGAAGGAACAGGGGGCTCAGAGACCCAGTACTTC.

This clonotype was counted between two and nine times. The chain uses TRBV4-3 and TRBJ1-1; 7 bases are a match to TRBD1. V gave up 0 bases and J gave up 1 base; unmatched junction bases: 2. Per germline, CDR1 LGHNA and CDR2 YSLEER. This CDR3 region has 15 residues. The CDR3 DNA follows: TGCGCCAGCAGCCAAGATTCAGGGGGGAACACTGAAGCTTTCTTT. This encodes CASSQDSGGNTEAFF.

In its sample, this clonotype was seen a few times. The J gene is TRBJ2-2, the V gene TRBV5-1; D unresolved. The CDR3 loop spans 15 amino acids. The V end lost 3 bases, the J end lost 6 bases, and 15 bases lay between the germline ends. Germline CDR1 SGHRS, CDR2 YFSETQ. The CDR3 DNA sequence: TGCGCCAGCAGCTCTGGTGGCTCCCAATCCGGGGAGCTGTTTTTT. This sequence encodes CASSSGGSQSGELFF.

In its sample, this clonotype was seen a few times. The chain has TRBV18 and TRBJ1-2, with 10 bases identical to TRBD1. Per the germline V gene, CDR1 is KGHSH and CDR2 is LQKENI. The CDR3 is 16 amino acids. V shed 3 bases and J 3 bases; nucleotides not matched to a gene: 7. CDR3: CASSPRQGARDYGYTF. As DNA, the CDR3 is TGTGCCAGCTCACCGCGACAGGGGGCGAGAGACTATGGCTACACCTTC.

The chain employs TRBV20-1 and TRBJ2-5; 12 nucleotides agree with TRBD1. V lost 0 bases to trimming and J lost 6 bases; unmatched junction nucleotides: 5. The CDR3 loop spans 15 amino acids. The germline CDR1 and CDR2 sequences are DFQATT and SNEGSKA (reference sequence). The CDR3 region is CSAREGTGGAKTQYF. CDR3 in DNA: TGCAGTGCTAGAGAAGGGACAGGGGGCGCGAAGACCCAGTACTTC.

J is TRBJ2-7 and V is TRBV13; D unclear. The germline V gene encodes CDR1 PRHDT and CDR2 FYEKMQ (reference sequence). V dropped 5 bases and J dropped 2 bases, with 13 bases sitting between them. This CDR3 contains 14 residues. CDR3 in DNA: TGTGCCAGCAGCACCGCGTACTCGGCCTACGAGCAGTACTTC. It is translated as CASSTAYSAYEQYF.

The rearrangement joins TRBV4-2 to TRBJ2-2; D gene unclear. Germline CDR1 is LGHNA and CDR2 is YNFKEQ. Between the trimmed V and J ends, which lost 6 bases and 7 bases, there was a span of 12 bases. This CDR3 has 13 residues. CDR3 amino acids: CASREPGFGELFF. The DNA of the CDR3 is TGTGCCAGCAGGGAACCCGGCTTCGGGGAGCTGTTTTTT.

This chain uses TRBV5-6 with TRBJ1-2; tentative D call: TRBD1 (6 bases). The CDR3 runs to 12 residues. Trimming removed 3 bases from V and 7 bases from J, with 10 bases in between. Germline V gives CDR1 SGHDT, CDR2 YYEEEE. CDR3 residues: CASSSTGSGYTF. CDR3 sequence (DNA): TGTGCCAGCAGCTCGACAGGCTCTGGCTACACCTTC. The whole variable domain, filled in from reference TRBV5-6 and TRBJ1-2, reads DAGVTQSPTHLIKTRGQQVTLRCSPKSGHDTVSWYQQALGQGPQFIFQYYEEEERQRGNFPDRFSGHQFPNYSSELNVNALLLGDSALYLCASSSTGSGYTFGSGTRLTVV.

The chain carries TRBV6-2 or TRBV6-3 and TRBJ1-1, with 7 bases lining up with TRBD1. There are 13 residues in the CDR3. V shed 2 bases, J shed 11 bases, and the junction held 8 bases outside the gene matches. Germline V gene data show CDR1 as MNHEY and CDR2 as SVGEGT. For the CDR3, the DNA is TGTGCCAGCAGTTACATGGAGGGGGCTTCGGCTTTCTTT. Encoded protein: CASSYMEGASAFF.

The genes are TRBV7-8 and TRBJ1-6, with a tentative D call TRBD1 (6 bases). The CDR3 is 17 residues long. Germline assignment: CDR1 SGHVS and CDR2 FQNEAQ. Trimming stripped 5 bases from V and 5 bases from J, with 19 bases between. CDR3 protein: CASSPGEGGRDNSPLHF. Here the CDR3 DNA reads TGTGCCAGCAGCCCCGGTGAAGGGGGAAGAGATAATTCACCCCTCCACTTT.

This clonotype has more than one count but fewer than ten. The chain has TRBV9 and TRBJ2-3; TRBD2 might be the D (6 bases). The CDR3 spans 16 residues. CDR1 is SGDLS and CDR2 is YYNGEE in the germline V gene. The V gene lost 0 bases and the J gene lost 4 bases, with 15 bases spanning the gap. Here the CDR3 reads CASSVAGRGTADTQYF. CDR3 sequence (DNA): TGTGCCAGCAGCGTAGCGGGACGGGGGACGGCAGATACGCAGTATTTT.

The chain carries TRBV6-1 and TRBJ1-5; D remains unclear. The CDR3 length is 13 residues. Trimming removed 0 bases from V and 5 bases from J, with 5 bases in between. Looked up from germline, CDR1 is MNHNS and CDR2 is SASEGT. CDR3 nucleotides: TGTGCCAGCAGTGAAGCCCTTCATCAGCCCCAGCATTTT. As protein: CASSEALHQPQHF.

The chain uses TRBV18 and TRBJ1-4; TRBD1 is a possible D gene (5 bases). Trimming left V 0 bases short and J 8 bases short, with 10 bases between. The CDR3 loop spans 14 amino acids. Germline loops: CDR1 KGHSH, CDR2 LQKENI. The CDR3 region is CASSPPGAREKLFF. CDR3 nucleotide sequence: TGTGCCAGCTCACCACCCGGGGCACGGGAAAAACTGTTTTTT.

J is TRBJ2-7 and V is TRBV7-9, with 7 nucleotides matching TRBD1. The J segment lost 12 bases and the V segment lost 4 bases, leaving 12 bases of the junction unmatched. CDR3 size: 13 residues. Germline CDR1 is SEHNR and CDR2 is FQNEAQ (reference sequence). The CDR3 coding sequence is TGTGCCAGCAGCTGGACGGACGGGACAGTTCTGTACTTC. Translating gives CASSWTDGTVLYF.

This chain uses TRBV9 with TRBJ2-7; D is unresolved. Germline CDR1 is SGDLS and CDR2 is YYNGEE. V was pared by 4 bases and J by 0 bases, with 11 bases between. This CDR3 has 14 amino acids. CDR3 nucleotide sequence: TGTGCCAGCAGCTTCGGAGATGCCTCCTACGAGCAGTACTTC. It codes for CASSFGDASYEQYF.

A few counts support this clonotype. The chain recombines TRBV7-8 with TRBJ1-5; possible D gene TRBD1, 6 bases. The germline V and J ends were trimmed by 1 base and 5 bases, with 12 bases remaining between them. Germline CDR1 is SGHVS and CDR2 is FQNEAQ. The CDR3 is 15 residues long. CDR3 residues: CASSLVQGPYQPQHF. The CDR3 bases are TGTGCCAGCAGCTTAGTCCAGGGGCCCTATCAGCCCCAGCATTTT.

J is TRBJ2-7 and V is TRBV20-1; D possibly uses TRBD1 or TRBD2 (5 bases each). The CDR3 runs to 13 residues. Germline-derived CDR1 and CDR2 are DFQATT and SNEGSKA (reference sequence). V lost 3 bases to trimming and J lost 5 bases, with 14 bases between them. CDR3 in amino acids: CSARVPGRDEQYF. CDR3 DNA sequence: TGCAGTGCTAGGGTCCCAGGGCGGGACGAGCAGTACTTC.

The chain employs TRBV4-1 and TRBJ2-7, with 7 bases fitting TRBD2. The ends lost 4 bases at V and 5 bases at J; junction bases unmatched: 8. This CDR3 is built from 14 residues. Per germline, CDR1 MGHRA and CDR2 YSYEKL. In nucleotides, the CDR3 is TGCGCCAGCAGCCCTCGATGGGGGACTAACGAGCAGTACTTC. Its translation is CASSPRWGTNEQYF.

This chain links TRBV30 with TRBJ2-3; D is unclear. The CDR3 consists of 14 residues. The V gene's germline CDR1 is GTSNPN and CDR2 SVGIG (reference sequence). The V and J ends lost 5 bases and 2 bases respectively, with 14 bases between them. CDR3 in amino acids: CAWDRERLTDTQYF. CDR3 DNA sequence: TGTGCCTGGGACCGAGAGAGACTCACAGATACGCAGTATTTT.

The chain links TRBV2 to TRBJ2-2, with 9 bases matching TRBD2. V dropped 6 bases and J dropped 2; count of bases not matched to a gene: 16. The CDR3 runs 19 residues. CDR1 SNHLY and CDR2 FYNNEI come from the germline V gene. CDR3 residues: CASSDSGGGSHANTGELFF. In DNA, the CDR3 is TGTGCCAGCAGCGATAGCGGGGGTGGTAGTCATGCTAACACCGGGGAGCTGTTTTTT. The full variable domain, completed using reference TRBV2 and TRBJ2-2, is EPEVTQTPSHQVTQMGQEVILRCVPISNHLYFYWYRQILGQKVEFLVSFYNNEISEKSEIFDDQFSVERPDGSNFTLKIRSTKLEDSAMYFCASSDSGGGSHANTGELFFGEGSRLTVL.

The V and J genes are TRBV11-3 and TRBJ2-7; TRBD2 matches 13 bases. Germline CDR1 reads SGHNT; CDR2 reads YENEEA. The length of the CDR3 is 15 residues. Unmatched junction bases numbered 2, after V lost 3 bases and J lost 3 bases. The chain's CDR3 is CASSFGTSGDYEQYF. DNA for the CDR3: TGTGCCAGCAGCTTCGGGACTAGCGGGGACTACGAGCAGTACTTC.

The gene calls are TRBV12-3 or TRBV12-4 and TRBJ1-2, with D tentatively TRBD1 (5 bases). The CDR3 runs to 13 residues. V was clipped by 5 bases and J by 4 bases, with 11 bases between them. The CDR3 spells CASSPAGTYGYTF. In DNA form, the CDR3 reads TGTGCCAGCAGTCCAGCGGGGACCTATGGCTACACCTTC.

This clonotype was recorded a few times. CDR3 sequence reads: CASSHKTGGVFGEQYF. The CDR3 bases are TGTGCCAGCAGCCATAAGACAGGGGGCGTCTTCGGGGAGCAGTACTTC. V is TRBV7-8 and J is TRBJ2-7; 10 nucleotides line up with TRBD1. Germline-derived CDR1 and CDR2 are SGHVS and FQNEAQ. This CDR3 spans 16 amino acids. V lost 5 bases to trimming and J lost 7 bases; unmatched junction nucleotides: 14.

This clonotype showed up just a few times. The V call is TRBV27, the J call TRBJ1-4, with TRBD1 as a possible D gene (5 bases). The CDR3 is made up of 15 amino acids. The V gene lost 5 bases and the J gene lost 10 bases, with 20 bases spanning the gap. Germline CDR1 and CDR2: MNHEY and SMNVEV (reference sequence). In DNA, the CDR3 is TGTGCCAGCAGTCCGCAGGGCTTGGGAGGTGGAAAACTGTTTTTT. Its protein is CASSPQGLGGGKLFF.